This T cell receptor beta chain was observed in a study of neoadjuvant nivolumab and ipilimumab in lung cancer (dated by TCRdb to the early 2020s). Regarding the research as a whole: Intravenous nivolumab was dosed at 3 mg/kg on days 1, 15 and 29, and in the combination arm ipilimumab 1 mg/kg was added on day 1 only. For each study arm, the primary endpoint of the trial was the rate of major pathologic response (MPR) in the intention-to-treat population. A total of roughly 46 patients with operable NSCLC were treated in the trial, with 23 randomized to nivolumab monotherapy and roughly 20 randomized to nivolumab plus ipilimumab. The study compared TCR repertoires in pretherapy (baseline) peripheral blood with TCR repertoires in tumors resected at surgery after neoadjuvant immune checkpoint blockade. Seven patients had matched pretherapy and resected tumor pairs analyzed, with four treated with nivolumab and three with nivolumab plus ipilimumab. Study-level results and caveats: Greater TCR richness and clonality were observed in resected tumors than in tumor-adjacent uninvolved lung, and increases were observed in more dual-therapy-treated tumors. A positive correlation was observed between pretherapy blood TCR richness and richness in tumors resected after neoadjuvant therapy (Spearman R of about 0.82). TCR sequencing was performed in a small number of samples. No significant correlation was found between TCR clonality and pathologic tumor regression, and only a single major-pathologic-response sample was available for the analysis of TCR clonality versus pathologic tumor regression. From pretherapy to surgery, increases in tumor T-cell richness and clonality were observed in three of three dual-therapy tumors but in only two of four nivolumab-treated tumors.

Concerning this clone itself: What this receptor recognizes is not known. Per-base quality was not reported, and no clone a single base away is much larger than it.

The CDR3 has 16 amino acids, counting the end cysteine and phenylalanine. CDR3 DNA is the only sequence kept; it has 48 bases, read in frame from the first base. Sequences SGHAT (CDR1) and FQNNGV (CDR2) are obtained from the germline V gene. V has 3 bases trimmed and J has 7 bases trimmed; junction bases matching no gene number 8. Interpreted using the paper, the time point label stands for: at surgical resection after neoadjuvant nivolumab +/- ipilimumab. Samples came from the phase 2 randomized NEOSTAR trial, which tested neoadjuvant nivolumab or nivolumab plus ipilimumab followed by surgery in operable NSCLC. Library method: the immunoSEQ multiplex PCR assay. The authors' pipeline ran thus. Repertoires were summarized in terms of richness and clonality, and significantly expanded and contracted clones between pre- and post-therapy samples were identified. TCRdb provides this immuneACCESS table in a form limited to in-frame rearrangements. Some clones are lacking; in checked studies, under half of them reflect an unresolved V gene, and why the rest are absent is not known. That table is the source of V, J and clone size, and D and trimming were worked out from the DNA. For this sample the table gives fewer than 20,000 clones, of which around 77% were detected only once. The leading ten clones occupy around 10% of the sample.

This chain joins TRBV11-2 to TRBJ2-1; 11 nucleotides in the junction match TRBD1. This TCR derives from an adult with non-small cell lung cancer. Sequenced material: tumor tissue, taken after neoadjuvant nivolumab, alone or with ipilimumab, at or shortly before surgery. The nucleotides read TGTGCCAGCAGCTTTCTCCGGGACAGGGGGTATAATGAGCAGTTCTTC. This is translated as CASSFLRDRGYNEQFF.